This T cell receptor beta chain appears in the sequencing data of a study of blood T cell repertoires in COVID-19. Profiled with immunoSEQ multiplex PCR; TCRdb holds only in-frame clones, not every one. The sample has a few hundred thousand clones; less than 90% are singletons. Trimming took 6 bases from V and 10 from J, leaving 18 bases between them. This CDR3 contains 13 residues. Cohort placement rested on clinical history that participants reported themselves. The chain employs TRBV12-3 or TRBV12-4 and TRBJ1-1, with TRBD1 as a possible D gene (5 bases). This receptor was identified in a woman aged 25 to 39 who had recovered from COVID-19. The sequenced sample was PBMCs or T cells enriched from blood (not recorded which). The DNA of the CDR3 is TGTGCCAGCAGCCAAAAGGGACTCCCGGGAGCTTTCTTT. As protein: CASSQKGLPGAFF.